One sample yielded the 32 T cell receptor beta chains listed below, sequenced in a study of siplizumab effects on memory and regulatory T cells. Their cognate antigens are unknown. The method was immunoSEQ multiplex PCR; TCRdb's version includes in-frame clones alone and lacks a portion of them. This table has about 20,000 clones, 40% to 55% appearing once. Cells from the mixed lymphocyte reaction underwent coculture for around six days at 37 degrees C. Sequencing input: CFSE-low (dividing) CD4+ T cells sorted from an allogeneic mixed lymphocyte reaction. These receptors were obtained from a human donor in good health; the cells came from an allogeneic mixed lymphocyte reaction.

The rearrangement joins TRBV6-1 to TRBJ1-2; 7 bases line up with TRBD1. Germline assignment: CDR1 MNHNS and CDR2 SASEGT. The V gene end was trimmed by 4 bases and the J gene end by 5 bases; junction bases not matched to a gene: 1. The CDR3 has 12 amino acids. The CDR3 DNA is TGTGCCAGCAGTGCGACAGGGTATGGCTACACCTTC. Protein sequence: CASSATGYGYTF.

There are a few counts of this clone. The chain recombines TRBV9 with TRBJ2-3; D ambiguous. The CDR3 length is 14 residues. CDR1 SGDLS and CDR2 YYNGEE come from the germline V gene. Trimming removed 0 bases from V and 4 bases from J, with 9 bases in between. The CDR3 DNA follows: TGTGCCAGCAGCGTAGTTTCCCAGGCAGATACGCAGTATTTT. Its translation is CASSVVSQADTQYF.

V usage is TRBV29-1 and J usage is TRBJ1-5; TRBD1 is a possible D gene (5 bases). V was cut by 5 bases and J by 9 bases, with 17 bases left in between. The length of the CDR3 is 13 residues. The germline CDR1 and CDR2 sequences are SQVTM and ANQGSEA. The CDR3 here is CSVREDNVWPQHF. CDR3 bases: TGCAGCGTTCGGGAGGACAACGTGTGGCCCCAGCATTTT.

This chain links TRBV10-2 with TRBJ2-7; D perhaps matches TRBD1 (6 bases). Looked up from germline, CDR1 is WSHSY and CDR2 is SAAADI. The CDR3 sequence is 16 residues long. V was pared by 4 bases and J by 0 bases, with 16 bases between. For the CDR3, the DNA is TGCGCCAGCAGTGGACCAGGGGCAAAGAGCTCCTACGAGCAGTACTTC. Translating it yields CASSGPGAKSSYEQYF.

The chain employs TRBV18 and TRBJ2-1; tentatively, D is TRBD2 (6 bases). This CDR3 is 13 amino acids long. With 2 bases removed from V and 14 bases from J, the gap between germline ends came to 16 bases. Germline V gene sequence: CDR1 KGHSH, CDR2 LQKENI. CDR3 loop: CASSPSLGLAKFF. CDR3 DNA sequence: TGTGCCAGCTCACCAAGTCTGGGTCTAGCGAAGTTCTTC. Looking up the rest from reference TRBV18 and TRBJ2-1 gives the full variable domain: NAGVMQNPRHLVRRRGQEARLRCSPMKGHSHVYWYRQLPEEGLKFMVYLQKENIIDESGMPKERFSAEFPKEGPSILRIQQVVRGDSAAYFCASSPSLGLAKFFGPGTRLTVL.

The chain employs TRBV7-2 and TRBJ1-5, with 10 bases matching TRBD1. The junction had 8 bases not matched to a gene; V was cut back by 1 base and J by 5 bases. This CDR3 comprises 17 residues. Germline V lookup: CDR1 SGHTA, CDR2 FQGNSA. CDR3 residues: CASSLVGTGATDQPQHF. As DNA, the CDR3 is TGTGCCAGCAGCTTAGTCGGGACAGGGGCGACGGATCAGCCCCAGCATTTT.

The chain carries TRBV6-6 and TRBJ1-6; TRBD1 might be the D (5 bases). V lost 7 bases to trimming and J lost 2 bases, with 9 bases between them. This CDR3 region has 14 residues. Germline CDR1 is MNHNY and CDR2 is SVGAGI (reference sequence). The CDR3 loop is CASTQDTYNSPLHF. In DNA, the CDR3 is TGTGCCAGCACCCAGGACACCTATAATTCACCCCTCCACTTT.

J is TRBJ2-3 and V is TRBV5-4; D uncertain. CDR3 size: 13 residues. The germline CDR1 and CDR2 sequences are SGHNT and YYREEE (reference sequence). V dropped 0 bases and J dropped 5 bases, with 7 bases sitting between them. The CDR3 DNA follows: TGTGCCAGCAGCTTGGACCGCGGAGATACGCAGTATTTT. Encoded protein: CASSLDRGDTQYF.

This clone was detected only once. Compared with germline, one end of the junction differs, possibly owing to a read error. The J gene is TRBJ2-5, the V gene TRBV4-2, with a weak D call TRBD2 (7 bases). The V gene's germline CDR1 is LGHNA and CDR2 YNFKEQ. The length of the CDR3 is 15 residues. The CDR3 nucleotides read TGTGCCAACAGCCCCGGGGAGGGGGGGCCAGAGACCCAGTACTTC. It is translated as CANSPGEGGPETQYF.

This clone appeared a single time. A much larger clone differs from this one at a single base, so this may be a read error. The CDR3 sequence is CASSWEGGGAHNEQFF. The CDR3, as DNA: TGCGCCAGCAGCTGGGAGGGCGGGGGGGCCCACAATGAGCAGTTCTTC. The chain couples TRBV5-1 to TRBJ2-1, with 9 bases that match TRBD2. V dropped 3 bases and J dropped 5; count of bases not matched to a gene: 9. Germline V CDR1 and CDR2: SGHRS, YFSETQ. The CDR3 sequence is 16 residues long.

The chain is built from TRBV11-2 and TRBJ1-6; TRBD1 aligns across 9 bases. Looked up from germline, CDR1 is SGHAT and CDR2 is FQNNGV. V lost 1 base to trimming and J lost 8 bases; unmatched junction nucleotides: 9. The CDR3 consists of 17 residues. The CDR3 loop is CASSLGFAGQGDSPLHF. CDR3 in DNA: TGTGCCAGCAGCTTAGGGTTTGCGGGACAGGGCGATTCACCCCTCCACTTT.

The table lists this clone with a few counts. The V gene is TRBV4-3, the J gene TRBJ2-5; perhaps TRBD2 as D (7 bases). The CDR3 runs 13 residues. Germline assignment: CDR1 LGHNA and CDR2 YSLEER. The germline V and J ends were trimmed by 4 bases and 5 bases, with 11 bases remaining between them. The CDR3 sequence is CASSRGGRETQYF. The CDR3 nucleotides read TGCGCCAGCAGCCGGGGGGGCCGGGAGACCCAGTACTTC.

The rearrangement links TRBV6-1 to TRBJ1-2, with 11 bases aligning to TRBD1. This CDR3 has 15 amino acids. From germline, CDR1 is MNHNS and CDR2 SASEGT. The V segment lost 6 bases and the J segment 2 bases; nucleotides outside the gene matches: 5. CDR3 sequence (DNA): TGTGCCAGCAGGGCCGGACAGGGGGCCAACTATGGCTACACCTTC. Its protein product is CASRAGQGANYGYTF.

Remarks on this clone: The junction departs from germline at one end; a sequencing error may be responsible. CDR3 loop: CASTGAPNSEAFF. The CDR3 nucleotides are TGTGCCAGCACAGGGGCCCCGAACAGTGAAGCTTTCTTT. This rearrangement joins TRBV10-3 to TRBJ1-1; the match to TRBD1 covers 7 bases. The germline gives CDR1 ENHRY, CDR2 SYGVKD. The CDR3 spans 13 residues.

This clone has just a few counts. Other DNA variants within this sample encode the same CDR3. V is TRBV2 and J is TRBJ1-4; no clear D gene. This CDR3 is built from 14 residues. In germline, CDR1 is SNHLY, CDR2 FYNNEI. Trimming removed 7 bases from V and 4 bases from J, with 13 bases in between. The CDR3 DNA sequence: TGTGCCAGCACCCTTAGCGGGTATAATGAAAAACTGTTTTTT. This gives the protein CASTLSGYNEKLFF. The variable domain in full, completed from reference TRBV2 and TRBJ1-4, reads EPEVTQTPSHQVTQMGQEVILRCVPISNHLYFYWYRQILGQKVEFLVSFYNNEISEKSEIFDDQFSVERPDGSNFTLKIRSTKLEDSAMYFCASTLSGYNEKLFFGSGTQLSVL.

The V call is TRBV5-1, the J call TRBJ2-7, with D possibly TRBD2 on 5 matching bases. The germline V gene encodes CDR1 SGHRS and CDR2 YFSETQ. The CDR3 is 14 amino acids. Trimming shortened V by 4 bases and J by 2 bases, and 13 bases separated the two germline ends. CDR3 residues: CASSPTGEPYEQYF. The CDR3 region has the DNA TGCGCCAGCAGCCCCACCGGGGAGCCCTACGAGCAGTACTTC.

Only a few counts were recorded for this clone. This chain connects TRBV9 to TRBJ1-1, with D hard to call. From germline, CDR1 is SGDLS and CDR2 YYNGEE. V shed 3 bases and J shed 5 bases, with 8 bases lying between them. The CDR3 extends over 12 amino acids. The CDR3 here is CASSGWGTEAFF. The CDR3 DNA sequence: TGTGCCAGCAGCGGTTGGGGTACTGAAGCTTTCTTT.

The chain links TRBV5-1 to TRBJ1-2; D is unclear. The ends were cut back, 0 bases at V and 2 bases at J, with 11 bases in the middle. In germline, CDR1 is SGHRS, CDR2 YFSETQ. The CDR3 loop spans 15 amino acids. CDR3 in DNA: TGCGCCAGCAGCTTGGATGGGAACGGAAACTATGGCTACACCTTC. It encodes CASSLDGNGNYGYTF.

In DNA, the CDR3 is TGTGCCAGCTCACAGGGGGCCGGAGATACGCAGTATTTT. It translates to CASSQGAGDTQYF. The chain has TRBV18 and TRBJ2-3; the match to TRBD1 covers 7 bases. The germline CDR1 and CDR2 sequences are KGHSH and LQKENI. The V segment lost 4 bases and the J segment 5 bases; nucleotides outside the gene matches: 3. The CDR3 runs 13 residues.

This chain uses TRBV6-4 with TRBJ2-7; tentatively, D is TRBD1 (6 bases). Trimming left V 3 bases short and J 2 bases short, with 20 bases between. There are 17 residues in the CDR3. CDR1 and CDR2 (germline): MRHNA, SNTAGT. The CDR3 sequence: CASSELRQDASPYEQYF. As DNA, the CDR3 is TGTGCCAGCAGTGAACTCCGACAGGACGCAAGCCCCTACGAGCAGTACTTC.

The rearrangement uses TRBV18 and TRBJ1-2, with D perhaps TRBD1 (5 bases). V lost 2 bases and J 4 bases, leaving 11 bases between the germline ends. The germline V gene has CDR1 KGHSH and CDR2 LQKENI. This CDR3 spans 14 amino acids. CDR3 protein: CASSPDRGAYGYTF. CDR3 DNA: TGTGCCAGCTCACCAGACAGAGGGGCCTATGGCTACACCTTC.

This clone came up once. The V call is TRBV5-1, the J call TRBJ2-5, with 12 bases lining up with TRBD2. Trimming at V came to 7 bases and at J to 5 bases, leaving 9 bases not matched to a gene. Germline values: CDR1 SGHRS, CDR2 YFSETQ. The CDR3 is made up of 15 amino acids. The CDR3 protein is CASRPGLAGGETQYF. CDR3 in DNA: TGCGCCAGCCGGCCGGGACTAGCGGGTGGGGAGACCCAGTACTTC.

This chain links TRBV2 with TRBJ1-4; TRBD1 aligns across 7 bases. CDR3 size: 14 residues. The ends lost 5 bases at V and 8 bases at J; junction bases unmatched: 8. Germline V gene lookup returns CDR1 SNHLY and CDR2 FYNNEI. The CDR3 reads CASSQDRFREKLFF. The CDR3 bases are TGTGCCAGCAGTCAGGACAGGTTTAGGGAAAAACTGTTTTTT.

This clone was found once. The chain employs TRBV7-2 and TRBJ1-5; D is uncertain. The CDR3 consists of 13 residues. V was trimmed by 1 base and J by 5 bases, leaving 6 bases between them. Per the germline V gene, CDR1 is SGHTA and CDR2 is FQGNSA. The CDR3 protein is CASSLVGDQPQHF. The CDR3 nucleotides are TGTGCCAGCAGCTTAGTCGGGGATCAGCCCCAGCATTTT.

This clone was observed a handful of times. The rearrangement links TRBV1 to TRBJ2-5; the table's D call of TRBD2 was not tested on the DNA. TRBV1 is a pseudogene locus. The CDR3 contains 18 residues. CDR3 loop: CTSVGGAGGGKGQETQYF. The CDR3 nucleotides are TGCACCAGCGTTGGGGGGGCAGGAGGCGGTAAAGGGCAAGAGACCCAGTACTTC.

J is TRBJ1-3 and V is TRBV11-3; D is unresolved. From germline, CDR1 is SGHNT and CDR2 YENEEA. V dropped 5 bases and J dropped 6 bases, with 11 bases sitting between them. This CDR3 has 13 amino acids. The CDR3 DNA is TGTGCCAGCAGCCAAGGGATCGTAAACACCATATATTTT. This encodes CASSQGIVNTIYF.

This clone was seen a handful of times. The rearrangement links TRBV19 to TRBJ2-7; D is possibly TRBD1 or TRBD2 (5 bases each). Trimming left V 1 base short and J 2 bases short, with 15 bases between. The length of the CDR3 is 16 residues. Germline V gene sequence: CDR1 LNHDA, CDR2 SQIVND (reference sequence). The CDR3 bases are TGTGCCAGTAGTATAGGGGCCCGAGGGGACCCCTACGAGCAGTACTTC. It translates to CASSIGARGDPYEQYF.

V and J are TRBV12-5 and TRBJ1-1; 9 bases agree with TRBD1. The germline V gene has CDR1 LGHNT and CDR2 FRNRAP. V lost 2 bases, J lost 5 bases, and 9 bases stayed unmatched. The CDR3 totals 16 residues. The CDR3 region has the DNA TGTGCTAGTGGTTTGAACCCACAGGGGGCGCCTACTGAAGCTTTCTTT. Translating it yields CASGLNPQGAPTEAFF.

This clone was seen only once. For the CDR3, the DNA is TGTGCCAGCTGGGGGGAGGGGCCCAATTCACCCCTCCACTTT. Protein: CASWGEGPNSPLHF. J is TRBJ1-6 and V is TRBV6-1; tentatively, D is TRBD1 (5 bases). The CDR3 extends over 14 amino acids. V lost 8 bases and J lost 7, with 15 bases in between. In germline, CDR1 is MNHNS, CDR2 SASEGT.

The chain is built from TRBV28 and TRBJ2-2, with D possibly being TRBD1 or TRBD2 (5 bases each). The CDR3 consists of 14 residues. Germline values: CDR1 MDHEN, CDR2 SYDVKM. V was trimmed by 7 bases and J by 0 bases, leaving 9 bases between them. The DNA of the CDR3 is TGTGCCAGCAAGGGACGGGCGAACACCGGGGAGCTGTTTTTT. The encoded protein is CASKGRANTGELFF. Filled out from reference TRBV28 and TRBJ2-2, the complete variable domain reads DVKVTQSSRYLVKRTGEKVFLECVQDMDHENMFWYRQDPGLGLRLIYFSYDVKMKEKGDIPEGYSVSREKKERFSLILESASTNQTSMYLCASKGRANTGELFFGEGSRLTVL.

This chain connects TRBV7-9 to TRBJ1-5, with D perhaps TRBD1 (5 bases). In germline, CDR1 is SEHNR, CDR2 FQNEAQ (reference sequence). V was shortened by 1 base and J by 5 bases, with 9 bases between the two germline ends. This CDR3 is 14 amino acids long. The CDR3 nucleotides are TGTGCCAGCAGCTTAGGGGGGGGGTATCAGCCCCAGCATTTT. Translated: CASSLGGGYQPQHF.

The gene calls are TRBV11-2 and TRBJ2-7; TRBD1 might be the D (7 bases). The germline V gene encodes CDR1 SGHAT and CDR2 FQNNGV. This CDR3 is 14 amino acids long. V dropped 4 bases and J dropped 3 bases, with 13 bases sitting between them. The chain's CDR3 is CASSSQGGGYEQYF. The CDR3 region has the DNA TGTGCCAGCAGCTCCCAGGGGGGAGGCTACGAGCAGTACTTC.